This entry lists 9 T cell receptor beta chains sequenced from one sample in a study of shared clonotypes between healthy human individuals. The protocol was immunoSEQ multiplex PCR, while the TCRdb copy is restricted to in-frame clones and leaves out a portion. The sample holds nearly 2 million clones, approximately 94% seen once. Naive CD8 cells were CD45RO-negative, positively selected for CCR7, excluding terminally differentiated effector memory CD45RA+ cells. Sample: naive CD8+ T cells sorted from blood. The origin of the receptors is a man between 18 and 35 years old in good health.

V usage is TRBV10-3 and J usage is TRBJ1-1; D unclear. Germline V lookup: CDR1 ENHRY, CDR2 SYGVKD. The germline V and J ends were trimmed by 6 bases and 1 base, with 15 bases remaining between them. The CDR3 contains 15 residues. CDR3 coding DNA: TGTGCCATCAGCGCTATATTGGGCGCGAACACTGAAGCTTTCTTT. Amino acid sequence: CAISAILGANTEAFF.

This chain links TRBV21-1 with TRBJ1-2; TRBD1 is the table's D call and was not checked against the DNA. TRBV21-1 is given as a pseudogene. This CDR3 spans 15 amino acids. As DNA, the CDR3 is TGTGCCAGCAGCAAGCCAGACAGGGGAGAGGATGGCTACACCTTC. Encoded protein: CASSKPDRGEDGYTF.

The chain combines TRBV2 with TRBJ2-5; 10 nucleotides line up with TRBD1. V trimming: 6 bases; J trimming: 5 bases; junction bases outside the gene matches: 6. CDR3 size: 14 residues. From germline, CDR1 is SNHLY and CDR2 FYNNEI. The CDR3, as DNA: TGTGCCAGCAGGACGGGACAGGGGAGGGAGACCCAGTACTTC. Amino acid sequence: CASRTGQGRETQYF.

The rearrangement links TRBV4-3 to TRBJ2-7; tentative D call: TRBD2 (5 bases). CDR3 size: 17 residues. Germline V gene data show CDR1 as LGHNA and CDR2 as YSLEER. The V gene lost 0 bases and the J gene lost 3 bases, with 18 bases spanning the gap. The DNA of the CDR3 is TGCGCCAGCAGCCAAGATTTTGGAGGAGGAGGCGGCTACGAGCAGTACTTC. Protein: CASSQDFGGGGGYEQYF.

V is TRBV19 and J is TRBJ2-7; D may be TRBD1 (6 bases). CDR3 length: 13 amino acids. CDR1 and CDR2 (germline): LNHDA, SQIVND (reference sequence). V shed 3 bases and J shed 6 bases, with 12 bases lying between them. DNA for the CDR3: TGTGCCAGTAGTATTGGACAGTACGGCGAGCAGTACTTC. Translating gives CASSIGQYGEQYF.

V gene TRBV5-8 combines with J gene TRBJ2-7; D may be TRBD2 (6 bases). The CDR3 is made up of 11 amino acids. Per germline, CDR1 SGHTS and CDR2 YDEGEE. V shed 3 bases and J shed 6 bases, with 7 bases lying between them. The CDR3: CASSWGVEQYF. CDR3 sequence (DNA): TGTGCCAGCAGCTGGGGGGTCGAGCAGTACTTC.

The CDR3 DNA reads as TGTGCCAGCAGTTTATCGCCGCGTTTCGAGCAGTACTTC. This sequence encodes CASSLSPRFEQYF. The V and J genes are TRBV27 and TRBJ2-7, with D hard to call. The V end lost 0 bases, the J end lost 6 bases, and 9 bases lay between the germline ends. The CDR3 consists of 13 residues. Germline V gives CDR1 MNHEY, CDR2 SMNVEV (reference sequence).

V is TRBV15 and J is TRBJ2-2; D gene unclear. The CDR3 runs to 15 residues. Trimming took off 1 base at V and 4 bases at J, with 10 bases between the two ends. Germline V lookup: CDR1 LNHNV, CDR2 YYDKDF (reference sequence). CDR3 protein: CATSRGSALTGELFF. The CDR3 DNA follows: TGTGCCACCAGCAGAGGCTCGGCGCTCACCGGGGAGCTGTTTTTT.

Of note for this clone: In the same sample, other DNA sequences code for this CDR3. The rearrangement links TRBV5-6 to TRBJ1-2, with D unresolved. Trimming removed 0 bases at V and 3 bases at J, with 6 bases between. Germline assignment: CDR1 SGHDT and CDR2 YYEEEE. CDR3 length equals 13 residues. CDR3 in amino acids: CASSLEGDYGYTF. The CDR3 DNA is TGTGCCAGCAGCTTGGAGGGCGACTATGGCTACACCTTC.